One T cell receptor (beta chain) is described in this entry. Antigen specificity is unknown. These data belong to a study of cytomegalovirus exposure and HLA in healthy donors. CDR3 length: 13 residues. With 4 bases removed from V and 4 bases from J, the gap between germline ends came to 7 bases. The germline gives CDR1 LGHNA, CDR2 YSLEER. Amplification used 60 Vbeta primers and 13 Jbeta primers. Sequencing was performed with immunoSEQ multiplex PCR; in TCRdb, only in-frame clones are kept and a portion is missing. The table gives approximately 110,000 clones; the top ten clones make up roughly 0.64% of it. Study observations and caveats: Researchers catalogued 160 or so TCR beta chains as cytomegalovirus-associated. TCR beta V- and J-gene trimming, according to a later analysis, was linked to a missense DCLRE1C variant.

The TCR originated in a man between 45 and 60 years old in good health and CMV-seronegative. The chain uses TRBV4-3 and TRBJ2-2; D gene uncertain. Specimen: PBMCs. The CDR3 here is CASSLRGTGELFF. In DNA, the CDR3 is TGCGCCAGCAGCCTCCGAGGCACCGGGGAGCTGTTTTTT.